The sequence of this TCR beta chain was determined in a study of T cell responses to AZD1222 COVID-19 vaccine. Generated by immunoSEQ multiplex PCR, the TCRdb table keeps only in-frame clones and is missing some. The sample shows about 120,000 clones, 70% to 90% of them seen only once. The germline V gene encodes CDR1 SGHRS and CDR2 YFSETQ. This CDR3 contains 15 residues. With 4 bases clipped from V and 1 base from J, the junction kept 8 bases outside the gene matches. This sequence originates from an adult in good health. Sequences were derived from peripheral blood, sampled on day 0 of AZD1222 vaccination. The V and J genes are TRBV5-1 and TRBJ2-7, with TRBD1 matching 7 bases. The CDR3 DNA sequence: TGCGCCAGCAGCCCGACAGGGTTAAGGTCCTACGAGCAGTACTTC. Translated, it gives CASSPTGLRSYEQYF.